Listed below are T cell receptor beta chains from one sample, sequenced in a study of T cell changes during pregnancy in multiple sclerosis. Repertoires were generated with immunoSEQ multiplex PCR, while TCRdb's copy carries only in-frame clones and drops some. The table shows approximately 45,000 clones, with 85% to 95% occurring only once. Sequenced material: CD8+ T cells from peripheral blood mononuclear cells, taken in the second trimester of pregnancy. The receptors shown here come from a female donor with multiple sclerosis, enrolled in a pregnancy study. The conserved cysteine and the conserved F or W are not part of the CDR3 here.

TRBJ2-1,13,TRBV9,ASSVGLAGDNEQF
TRBJ2-7,9,TRBV10-3,AISGGGRAY
TRBJ1-5,12,TRBV2,ASSVGLLNQPQH
TRBJ2-1,11,TRBV6-4,ASSEYPYNEQF
TRBJ1-2,13,TRBV27,ASSLRQGDNYGYT
TRBJ2-1,11,TRBV6-1,AARQSSYNEQF
TRBJ2-7,12,TRBV9,ASSVVAGAYEQY
TRBJ2-1,14,TRBV10-3,AIGMDSGSSYNEQF
TRBJ2-1,10,TRBV9,ASSPGGNEQF
TRBJ1-4,9,TRBV5-5,AGGINEKLF
TRBJ2-7,13,TRBV7-3,ASSLVTMSSYEQY
TRBJ1-2,11,TRBV19,ASSMSLDYGYT
TRBJ2-5,14,TRBV15,ATSRDLGADQETQY
TRBJ2-7,13,TRBV4-1,ASSQEVAGQGEQY
TRBJ1-2,10,TRBV5-4,ADRGLTDGYT
TRBJ2-7,12,TRBV18,ASSPPAGSYEQY
TRBJ1-1,12,TRBV4-3,ASSAQNLNTEAF
TRBJ2-3,13,TRBV4-3,ASSQSPLPADTQY
TRBJ2-2,13,TRBV9,ASSVQGLRAGELF
TRBJ2-3,13,TRBV11-2,ASSYRGLASDTQY
TRBJ1-3,14,TRBV19,ASSTDGQGSGNTIY
TRBJ2-1,12,TRBV7-3,ASSPGTSGGEQF
TRBJ2-1,13,TRBV6-6,ASKAGTGENLEQF
TRBJ1-2,14,TRBV9,ASSVDRQGGRDGYT
TRBJ2-1,15,TRBV2,ASIPPLAGGSYNEQF
TRBJ1-5,15,TRBV12-5,ASGSVPSGDSNQPQH
TRBJ2-7,14,TRBV7-9,ASSAFGGGGSYEQY